This is a list of T cell receptor beta chains from one sample in a study of blood T cell repertoires in COVID-19. Repertoires were generated with immunoSEQ multiplex PCR, while TCRdb's copy carries only in-frame clones and drops some. Among under 350,000 clones listed, around 78% were seen once. Sequences were obtained from peripheral blood. The receptor set was obtained from a man aged 60-69 years who had recovered from COVID-19. The CDR3 runs from the conserved cysteine through the conserved F or W. D genes are given only for firm matches. Rows may omit the clone size; those that give it use once, few, many or a size class.

v_gene: TRBV19
j_gene: TRBJ2-2
abundance: -
d_gene: TRBD1
CDR3aa: CASSIVTGGNGELFF
CDR3nt: TGTGCCAGTAGTATAGTGACAGGGGGAAACGGGGAGCTGTTTTTT

v_gene: TRBV29-1
j_gene: TRBJ2-7
abundance: -
d_gene: TRBD1
CDR3aa: CSVSQGRAVNYEQYF
CDR3nt: TGCAGCGTTTCACAGGGGCGGGCCGTTAACTACGAGCAGTACTTC

v_gene: TRBV19
j_gene: TRBJ2-2
abundance: -
d_gene: TRBD1
CDR3aa: CASSRDRGNTGELFF
CDR3nt: TGTGCCAGTAGTCGTGACAGGGGGAACACCGGGGAGCTGTTTTTT

v_gene: TRBV2
j_gene: TRBJ2-2
abundance: few
d_gene: -
CDR3aa: CASYRGTAGGELFF
CDR3nt: TGTGCCAGCTACCGGGGTACGGCTGGCGGGGAGCTGTTTTTT

v_gene: TRBV7-9
j_gene: TRBJ1-4
abundance: -
d_gene: TRBD1
CDR3aa: CASSLTGVEEKLFF
CDR3nt: TGTGCCAGCAGCTTGACAGGGGTTGAGGAAAAACTGTTTTTT

v_gene: TRBV28
j_gene: TRBJ2-3
abundance: -
d_gene: -
CDR3aa: CASSGQYTDTQYF
CDR3nt: TGTGCCAGCAGTGGACAGTACACAGATACGCAGTATTTT

v_gene: TRBV4-1
j_gene: TRBJ2-1
abundance: -
d_gene: -
CDR3aa: CASSQDRGVANEQFF
CDR3nt: TGCGCCAGCAGCCAAGATCGGGGAGTCGCCAATGAGCAGTTCTTC

v_gene: TRBV6-1
j_gene: TRBJ1-6
abundance: -
d_gene: -
CDR3aa: CASSEVSGAPYSPLHF
CDR3nt: TGTGCCAGCAGTGAAGTTTCAGGGGCCCCGTATTCACCCCTCCACTTT

v_gene: TRBV5-4
j_gene: TRBJ2-3
abundance: -
d_gene: -
CDR3aa: CASSPGLRTDTQYF
CDR3nt: TGTGCCAGCAGCCCGGGACTTCGCACAGATACGCAGTATTTT

v_gene: TRBV5-3
j_gene: TRBJ1-2
abundance: -
d_gene: TRBD1
CDR3aa: CARSTGTGDGYTF
CDR3nt: TGTGCCAGAAGCACCGGGACAGGTGATGGCTACACCTTC

v_gene: TRBV5-1
j_gene: TRBJ2-2
abundance: -
d_gene: -
CDR3aa: CASSHTRVEGELFF
CDR3nt: TGCGCCAGCAGCCACACCCGTGTTGAAGGGGAGCTGTTTTTT

v_gene: TRBV7-2
j_gene: TRBJ1-6
abundance: -
d_gene: TRBD1
CDR3aa: CASSLRRQGYNSPLHF
CDR3nt: TGTGCCAGCAGCTTAAGGAGACAGGGGTATAATTCACCCCTCCACTTT

v_gene: TRBV10-3
j_gene: TRBJ2-7
abundance: -
d_gene: -
CDR3aa: CAISDGGRYEQYF
CDR3nt: TGTGCCATCAGTGACGGGGGAAGGTACGAGCAGTACTTC

v_gene: TRBV28
j_gene: TRBJ1-3
abundance: -
d_gene: TRBD1
CDR3aa: CASRQTGSGNTIYF
CDR3nt: TGTGCCAGCAGACAGACAGGGAGCGGAAACACCATATATTTT

v_gene: TRBV29-1
j_gene: TRBJ2-5
abundance: -
d_gene: -
CDR3aa: CSVELGRVETQYF
CDR3nt: TGCAGCGTTGAATTGGGGAGAGTAGAGACCCAGTACTTC

v_gene: TRBV19
j_gene: TRBJ1-6
abundance: -
d_gene: -
CDR3aa: CASSVSSYNSPLHF
CDR3nt: TGTGCCAGTAGTGTCAGCTCCTATAATTCACCCCTCCACTTT

v_gene: TRBV9
j_gene: TRBJ2-5
abundance: -
d_gene: -
CDR3aa: CASSVASLVQETQYF
CDR3nt: TGTGCCAGCAGCGTAGCTAGCCTAGTCCAAGAGACCCAGTACTTC

v_gene: TRBV7-9
j_gene: TRBJ1-5
abundance: once
d_gene: -
CDR3aa: CASQQTSNQPQHF
CDR3nt: TGTGCCAGCCAACAAACTAGCAATCAGCCCCAGCATTTT

v_gene: TRBV7-2
j_gene: TRBJ2-1
abundance: -
d_gene: -
CDR3aa: CASSLDAGQSPWNEQFF
CDR3nt: TGTGCCAGCAGCTTAGATGCGGGACAGAGCCCTTGGAATGAGCAGTTCTTC

v_gene: TRBV6-5
j_gene: TRBJ1-1
abundance: -
d_gene: TRBD1
CDR3aa: CASRRQGVNTEAFF
CDR3nt: TGTGCCAGCAGACGACAGGGAGTGAACACTGAAGCTTTCTTT

v_gene: TRBV7-7
j_gene: TRBJ2-3
abundance: -
d_gene: TRBD1
CDR3aa: CASSLGAGGTQNTQYF
CDR3nt: TGTGCTAGCAGCTTAGGGGCAGGGGGAACACAAAATACGCAGTATTTT

v_gene: TRBV28
j_gene: TRBJ1-2
abundance: -
d_gene: TRBD1
CDR3aa: CASSFHGTGRSTF
CDR3nt: TGTGCCAGCAGTTTCCATGGGACAGGGAGATCCACCTTC

v_gene: TRBV5-4
j_gene: TRBJ1-4
abundance: -
d_gene: TRBD1
CDR3aa: CASSLTGANEKLFF
CDR3nt: TGTGCCAGCAGCTTGACAGGGGCTAATGAAAAACTGTTTTTT

v_gene: TRBV5-1
j_gene: TRBJ2-1
abundance: -
d_gene: -
CDR3aa: CASSLQGRSSYNEQFF
CDR3nt: TGCGCCAGCAGCCTACAGGGACGGAGCTCCTACAATGAGCAGTTCTTC

v_gene: TRBV18
j_gene: TRBJ1-5
abundance: -
d_gene: TRBD1
CDR3aa: CASSTGGQPQHF
CDR3nt: TGTGCCAGCTCCACAGGGGGGCAGCCCCAGCATTTT

v_gene: TRBV6-5
j_gene: TRBJ2-2
abundance: -
d_gene: -
CDR3aa: CASRPRTGGTGELFF
CDR3nt: TGTGCCAGCAGACCGAGGACAGGAGGGACCGGGGAGCTGTTTTTT

v_gene: TRBV7-9
j_gene: TRBJ1-2
abundance: -
d_gene: TRBD1
CDR3aa: CASSLDSVTGGGGYTF
CDR3nt: TGTGCCAGCAGCTTAGATTCCGTAACAGGGGGCGGTGGCTACACCTTC

v_gene: TRBV6-1
j_gene: TRBJ1-1
abundance: -
d_gene: -
CDR3aa: CASSEVIRNTEAFF
CDR3nt: TGTGCCAGCAGTGAGGTAATTAGGAACACTGAAGCTTTCTTT

v_gene: TRBV6-5
j_gene: TRBJ2-7
abundance: once
d_gene: -
CDR3aa: CASGRTSEQYF
CDR3nt: TGTGCCAGCGGCCGTACCAGCGAGCAGTACTTC

v_gene: TRBV5-1
j_gene: TRBJ2-3
abundance: -
d_gene: -
CDR3aa: CASSYTTDTQYF
CDR3nt: TGCGCCAGCAGCTACACCACAGATACGCAGTATTTT

v_gene: TRBV7-6
j_gene: TRBJ1-6
abundance: few
d_gene: -
CDR3aa: CASRLQDNSPLHF
CDR3nt: TGTGCCAGCAGACTACAGGATAATTCACCCCTCCACTTT

v_gene: TRBV6-6
j_gene: TRBJ1-5
abundance: -
d_gene: -
CDR3aa: CASSYSTARSNQPQHF
CDR3nt: TGTGCCAGCAGTTACTCGACCGCGAGGAGCAATCAGCCCCAGCATTTT

v_gene: TRBV2
j_gene: TRBJ1-3
abundance: once
d_gene: -
CDR3aa: CASSEARSSGNTIYF
CDR3nt: TGTGCCAGCAGTGAAGCCCGGAGTTCTGGAAACACCATATATTTT

v_gene: TRBV18
j_gene: TRBJ2-6
abundance: -
d_gene: TRBD1
CDR3aa: CASSPRDSNGGANVLTF
CDR3nt: TGTGCCAGCTCACCTAGGGACAGTAACGGTGGGGCCAACGTCCTGACTTTC

v_gene: TRBV30
j_gene: TRBJ1-2
abundance: -
d_gene: -
CDR3aa: CAWSNRGYGYTF
CDR3nt: TGTGCCTGGAGTAACCGGGGTTATGGCTACACCTTC

v_gene: TRBV18
j_gene: TRBJ1-1
abundance: -
d_gene: -
CDR3aa: CASSSGSGNTEAFF
CDR3nt: TGTGCCAGCTCATCCGGGAGTGGAAACACTGAAGCTTTCTTT

v_gene: TRBV10-3
j_gene: TRBJ2-1
abundance: -
d_gene: TRBD1
CDR3aa: CAISERQGSKNEQFF
CDR3nt: TGTGCCATCAGTGAGAGACAGGGATCGAAGAATGAGCAGTTCTTC

v_gene: TRBV5-1
j_gene: TRBJ2-1
abundance: -
d_gene: TRBD2
CDR3aa: CASTLAGESYNEQFF
CDR3nt: TGCGCCAGCACCTTAGCGGGAGAGTCCTACAATGAGCAGTTCTTC